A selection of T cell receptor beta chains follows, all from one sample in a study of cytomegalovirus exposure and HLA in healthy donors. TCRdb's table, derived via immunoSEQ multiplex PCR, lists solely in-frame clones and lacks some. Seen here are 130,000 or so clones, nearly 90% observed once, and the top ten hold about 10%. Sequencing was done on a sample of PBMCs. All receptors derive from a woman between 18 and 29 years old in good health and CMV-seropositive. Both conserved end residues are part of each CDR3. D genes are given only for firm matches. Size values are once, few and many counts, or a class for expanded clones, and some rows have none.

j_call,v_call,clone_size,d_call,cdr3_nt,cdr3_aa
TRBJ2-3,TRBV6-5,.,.,TGTGCCAGCAGTTACTCGGGCCTCGATACCCCAGATACGCAGTATTTT,CASSYSGLDTPDTQYF
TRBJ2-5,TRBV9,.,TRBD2,TGTGCCAGCAGCCCCTGGGGGACTAGCGGGGTTATAGAGACCCAGTACTTC,CASSPWGTSGVIETQYF
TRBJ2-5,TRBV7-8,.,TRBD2,TGTGCCAGCAGCTTAGCTAGCGGGGGGGCCGGAGAGACCCAGTACTTC,CASSLASGGAGETQYF
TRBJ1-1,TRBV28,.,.,TGTGCCAGCAGTTTCCCCCTACCCGGGGAAGCTTTCTTT,CASSFPLPGEAFF
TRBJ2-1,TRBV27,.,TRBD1,TGTGCCAGCAGTTTAACGGGACAGGGCTCCTACAATGAGCAGTTCTTC,CASSLTGQGSYNEQFF
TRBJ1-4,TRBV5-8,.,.,TGTGCCAGCAGCTTGCTTTTGGAAAAACTGTTTTTT,CASSLLLEKLFF
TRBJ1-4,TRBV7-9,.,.,TGTGCCAGCAGCTTACGACGGACAGAGAATGAAAAACTGTTTTTT,CASSLRRTENEKLFF
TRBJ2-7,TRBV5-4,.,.,TGTGCCAGCAGCTTGGATGGGCACAGGGACTACGAGCAGTACTTC,CASSLDGHRDYEQYF
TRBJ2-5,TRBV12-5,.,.,TGTGCTAGTGGTTTGGTACTCAGGGGCTATTACCAAGAGACCCAGTACTTC,CASGLVLRGYYQETQYF
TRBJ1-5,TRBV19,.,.,TGTGCCAGTTCGCGACAGGCGAATAGCAATCAGCCCCAGCATTTT,CASSRQANSNQPQHF
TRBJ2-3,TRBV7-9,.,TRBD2,TGTGCCAGCAGCTTCTCGGGGGGTCAAGATACGCAGTATTTT,CASSFSGGQDTQYF
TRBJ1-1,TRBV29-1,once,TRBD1,TGCAGCGGGACTCAGGGGACAGGGCCAGCTTTCTTT,CSGTQGTGPAFF
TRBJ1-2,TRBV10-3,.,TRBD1,TGTGCCATCAAACCTGCGACAGGGAAAGAATCGGGCTATGGCTACACCTTC,CAIKPATGKESGYGYTF
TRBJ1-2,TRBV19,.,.,TGTGCCAGTAGTATTACAGGGTATGGCTACACCTTC,CASSITGYGYTF
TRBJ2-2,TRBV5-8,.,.,TGTGCCAGCAGCTTGATGGAGGGCTCAACTATCACCGGGGAGCTGTTTTTT,CASSLMEGSTITGELFF
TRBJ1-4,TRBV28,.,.,TGTGCCAGCAATCTCATCGGCCGGGGGAATGAAAAACTGTTTTTT,CASNLIGRGNEKLFF
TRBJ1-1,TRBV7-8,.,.,TGTGCCAGCAGCTTAGGACGGGGGGCTGAAGCTTTCTTT,CASSLGRGAEAFF
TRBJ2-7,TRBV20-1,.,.,TGCAGTGCTAGAGGGGGCAGCCAGCAGTACTTC,CSARGGSQQYF
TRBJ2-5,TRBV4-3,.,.,TGCGCCAGCAGCCAAGGGGGACCAGGGGAGGGAGGGCAAGAGACCCAGTACTTC,CASSQGGPGEGGQETQYF
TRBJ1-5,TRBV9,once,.,TGTGCCAGCAGCCCCGGGTGGGAGCCCCAGCATTTT,CASSPGWEPQHF
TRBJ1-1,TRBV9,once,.,TGTGCCAGCAGCGTAGATACCTTAGCCCAGGGGACCGACCCTGAAGCTTTCTTT,CASSVDTLAQGTDPEAFF
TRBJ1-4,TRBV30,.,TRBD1,TGTGCCTGGAGTGTAGGGACAGGGGTGGAAAAACTGTTTTTT,CAWSVGTGVEKLFF
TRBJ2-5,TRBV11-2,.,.,TGTGCCAGCAGCCCTGCTGGGGGCGGGGAGACCCAGTACTTC,CASSPAGGGETQYF
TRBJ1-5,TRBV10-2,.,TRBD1,TGCGCCAGCAGTGAGGAGGGGGCCAGCAATCAGCCCCAGCATTTT,CASSEEGASNQPQHF
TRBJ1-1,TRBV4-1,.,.,TGCGCCAGCAGCGAAAGGGGATCGGCACGGGTGAACACTGAAGCTTTCTTT,CASSERGSARVNTEAFF
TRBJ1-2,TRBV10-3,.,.,TGTGCCATCAGTGATTTCACCCTAGCTAACTATGGCTACACCTTC,CAISDFTLANYGYTF
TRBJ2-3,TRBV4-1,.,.,TGCGCCAGCAGCCAAGTCTCCCCGGGAACGACGCAGTATTTT,CASSQVSPGTTQYF
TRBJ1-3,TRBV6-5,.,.,TGTGCCAGCAGTTACTCCGGCTCTGGAAACACCATATATTTT,CASSYSGSGNTIYF
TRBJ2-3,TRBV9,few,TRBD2,TGTGCCAGTGGGCGGGGGGACACAGATACGCAGTATTTT,CASGRGDTDTQYF
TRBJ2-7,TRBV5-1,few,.,TGCGCCAGCAGCATCGACAGCTACGAGCAGTACTTC,CASSIDSYEQYF
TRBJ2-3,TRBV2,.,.,TGTGCCAGCAGTGCTATAAGCGGCTACACAGATACGCAGTATTTT,CASSAISGYTDTQYF
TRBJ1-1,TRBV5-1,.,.,TGCGCCAGCAGCTGGAAGGGGTTGGACACTGAAGCTTTCTTT,CASSWKGLDTEAFF
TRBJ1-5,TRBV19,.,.,TGTGCCAGTAGTATTCGGACACTTAGCAATCAGCCCCAGCATTTT,CASSIRTLSNQPQHF
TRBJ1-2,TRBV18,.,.,TGTGCCAGCTCACCGGTGAGGGCTAACTATGGCTACACCTTC,CASSPVRANYGYTF
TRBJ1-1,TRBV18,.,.,TGTGCCAGCTCACTAGGGAGGGATGAAGCTTTCTTT,CASSLGRDEAFF
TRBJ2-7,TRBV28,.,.,TGTGCCAGCAGTTCGGGGACTTTCTACGAGCAGTACTTC,CASSSGTFYEQYF
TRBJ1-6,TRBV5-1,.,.,TGCGCCAGCACCGGGGGGGATAGGGCCAATTCACCCCTCCACTTT,CASTGGDRANSPLHF
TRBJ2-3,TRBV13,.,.,TGTGCCAGCAGCTTAGGCGAGGGGGGCACAGATACGCAGTATTTT,CASSLGEGGTDTQYF
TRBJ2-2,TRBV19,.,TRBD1,TGTGCCAGTGAAGACAGGGTTGGACCCGGGGAGCTGTTTTTT,CASEDRVGPGELFF
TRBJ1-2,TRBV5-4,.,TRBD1,TGTGCCAGCAGCTTATCGGAGGGGGCGCCTTGGGGCTACACCTTC,CASSLSEGAPWGYTF
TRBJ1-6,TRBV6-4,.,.,TGTGCCAGCAGTCAGAGTCGGGATTCACCCCTCCACTTT,CASSQSRDSPLHF
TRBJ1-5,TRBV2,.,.,TGTGCCAGCAGTGCGGAGAGTTATAGCAATCAGCCCCAGCATTTT,CASSAESYSNQPQHF